A selection of T cell receptor beta chains follows, all from one sample in a study of shared clonotypes between healthy human individuals. The protocol was immunoSEQ multiplex PCR, while the TCRdb copy is restricted to in-frame clones and leaves out a portion. This table holds some 2.1 million clones, approximately 94% found once. The sample comprised naive CD8+ T cells sorted from blood. The origin of the receptors is a man aged 18 to 29 in good health. Both conserved end residues are part of each CDR3. The order of the fields is J gene, D gene, clone size, V gene, CDR3 DNA, CDR3 protein. A D gene is named only where the DNA matches it firmly. Clone size appears in some rows only: once, few, many, or a class for an expanded clone.

TRBJ2-5,TRBD1,NA,TRBV30,TGTGCCTGGACTCTGACAGGGTACCAAGAGACCCAGTACTTC,CAWTLTGYQETQYF
TRBJ2-7,NA,NA,TRBV30,TGTGCCTGGAGTGTACAGCACTACGAGCAGTACTTC,CAWSVQHYEQYF
TRBJ2-1,TRBD2,NA,TRBV7-3,TGTGCCAGCAGCCAAGCGGGGGGCTACAATGAGCAGTTCTTC,CASSQAGGYNEQFF
TRBJ2-2,NA,NA,TRBV7-9,TGTGCAATCCAGGGGAGCTTTGGGGCCGGGGAGCTGTTTTTT,CAIQGSFGAGELFF
TRBJ2-1,TRBD2,NA,TRBV10-1,TGCGCCAGCAGTGAGTCTGCCCCCTTAGCGGGGGGTTCCTACAATGAGCAGTTCTTC,CASSESAPLAGGSYNEQFF
TRBJ1-6,TRBD1,NA,TRBV27,TGTGCCAGCAGTTTCGAGGACAGGGGCATTAATTCACCCCTCCACTTT,CASSFEDRGINSPLHF
TRBJ2-5,NA,NA,TRBV6-1,TGTGCCAGCAGCGTAACAGGGTCAGCGAAGACCCAGTACTTC,CASSVTGSAKTQYF
TRBJ2-7,NA,NA,TRBV5-1,TGCGCCAGCAGCTTGGCCGACATTCCCTACGAGCAGTACTTC,CASSLADIPYEQYF
TRBJ2-3,TRBD1,NA,TRBV5-1,TGCGCCAGCACCCCGGGACAGGGACTAAATACGCAGTATTTT,CASTPGQGLNTQYF
TRBJ2-1,TRBD2,NA,TRBV2,TGTGCCAGCAGTGAAATCGGACTAGCGGGAGGAAATGAGCAGTTCTTC,CASSEIGLAGGNEQFF
TRBJ2-7,NA,NA,TRBV2,TGTGCCAGCAGGCCGGGACATACCTACGAGCAGTACTTC,CASRPGHTYEQYF
TRBJ2-1,NA,NA,TRBV5-6,TGTGCCAGCAGCTGGGGTGGCGGCGGCGAGCAGTTCTTC,CASSWGGGGEQFF
TRBJ1-1,TRBD1,once,TRBV30,TGTGCCTGGAGTGTGCAGGGGGACACTGAAGCTTTCTTT,CAWSVQGDTEAFF
TRBJ2-1,TRBD2,NA,TRBV7-9,TGTGCCAGCAGCTTTGCTAGCGGACGCTACAATGAGCAGTTCTTC,CASSFASGRYNEQFF
TRBJ1-1,NA,NA,TRBV10-3,TGTGCCTCTACCGGGACCCTAGGAACTGAAGCTTTCTTT,CASTGTLGTEAFF
TRBJ2-7,NA,NA,TRBV6-5,TGTGCCAGCACCTACCGCTGGGGGTCGGGCTACGAGCAGTACTTC,CASTYRWGSGYEQYF
TRBJ1-5,NA,NA,TRBV30,TGTGCCTGGACTCCCCGGATTTGGGCTAGCAATCAGCCCCAGCATTTT,CAWTPRIWASNQPQHF
TRBJ2-7,NA,NA,TRBV4-1,TGCGCCAGCAGCCAAGATTCGGCGGGGCCTACCTACGAGCAGTACTTC,CASSQDSAGPTYEQYF
TRBJ2-3,TRBD2,NA,TRBV4-1,TGCGCCAGCAGCCCGACAGCGGGGGGTGGAGATACGCAGTATTTT,CASSPTAGGGDTQYF
TRBJ2-7,NA,NA,TRBV5-4,TGTGCCATCTCACAGGGCTACGAGCAGTACTTC,CAISQGYEQYF
TRBJ2-7,NA,NA,TRBV5-5,TGTGCCAGCAGCCTGGGGGCGGCAGGGGTGGCCTACGAGCAGTACTTC,CASSLGAAGVAYEQYF
TRBJ2-6,NA,NA,TRBV7-3,TGTGCCAGCACCCCGGTGGGGGCGACTGGGGCCAACGTCCTGACTTTC,CASTPVGATGANVLTF
TRBJ2-5,NA,NA,TRBV7-9,TGTGCCAGCAGCTCCCCCGGACCTCTACAAGAGACCCAGTACTTC,CASSSPGPLQETQYF
TRBJ2-7,NA,once,TRBV6-1,TGTGCCAGCAGTGGACGAGAGTCCGGGATACTATTCTACGAGCAGTACTTC,CASSGRESGILFYEQYF
TRBJ1-6,NA,NA,TRBV13,TGTGCCAGCAGACTCGGGAATTCACCCCTCCACTTT,CASRLGNSPLHF
TRBJ2-1,TRBD2,NA,TRBV7-8,TGTGCCAGCAGCGCACCGGGACTAGCGGACTACAATGAGCAGTTCTTC,CASSAPGLADYNEQFF
TRBJ1-5,NA,NA,TRBV5-1,TGCGCCAGCAGCTTGGAGGGGGTGTTCAATCAGCCCCAGCATTTT,CASSLEGVFNQPQHF
TRBJ2-5,TRBD2,NA,TRBV5-5,TGTGCCAGCAGCACCGCTAGCGGGCATATCCACGAGACCCAGTACTTC,CASSTASGHIHETQYF
TRBJ2-7,NA,NA,TRBV27,TGTGCCAGCAGTAGTAGCTCCTACGAGCAGTACTTC,CASSSSSYEQYF
TRBJ2-5,NA,once,TRBV28,TGTGCCAGCAGTAGACTCTTACAAGAGACCCAGTACTTC,CASSRLLQETQYF
TRBJ2-2,NA,NA,TRBV9,TGTGCCAGCAGCGTCGGGGGGAACACCGGGGAGCTGTTTTTT,CASSVGGNTGELFF
TRBJ2-1,TRBD2,NA,TRBV5-1,TGCGCCAGCAGCTCTGAATTGACTAGCCCCTACAATGAGCAGTTCTTC,CASSSELTSPYNEQFF
TRBJ2-7,NA,NA,TRBV6-5,TGTGCCAGCAGTTGGGGGACGGAAAACACCTACGAGCAGTACTTC,CASSWGTENTYEQYF
TRBJ2-5,TRBD2,NA,TRBV4-1,TGCGCCAGCAGCCAGGGACTAGCGGGAGATGGGGAGACCCAGTACTTC,CASSQGLAGDGETQYF
TRBJ1-1,NA,NA,TRBV29-1,TGCAGCGTTTTAGACAGCCATGAAGCTTTCTTT,CSVLDSHEAFF
TRBJ2-7,NA,NA,TRBV25-1,TGTGCCAGCATGGGGGGGGCCGCCTACGAGCAGTACTTC,CASMGGAAYEQYF
TRBJ2-5,NA,NA,TRBV6-5,TGTGCCAGCAGTTACGACGTAGGGAAAGAGACCCAGTACTTC,CASSYDVGKETQYF
TRBJ2-7,NA,NA,TRBV7-8,TGTGCCAGCAGCCCGCCGGGGTACGGCGAGCAGTACTTC,CASSPPGYGEQYF
TRBJ2-7,NA,NA,TRBV19,TGTGCCAGTAGTATCGGTGGGTCCTACGAGCAGTACTTC,CASSIGGSYEQYF
TRBJ2-1,TRBD2,NA,TRBV7-6,TGTGCCAGCAGCCCGGGGACTAGCGGGAGTGCCGATGAGCAGTTCTTC,CASSPGTSGSADEQFF
TRBJ1-2,TRBD1,NA,TRBV28,TGTGCCACCTCCGACAGGGACCCCATCGGTTGGGGCTACACCTTC,CATSDRDPIGWGYTF
TRBJ2-5,NA,NA,TRBV7-9,TGTGCCAGCAGCGAACATGAGACCCAGTACTTC,CASSEHETQYF
TRBJ1-2,NA,NA,TRBV7-9,TGTGCCAGCAGCCCGGGTATAGATATTAGGGATGGCTACACCTTC,CASSPGIDIRDGYTF
TRBJ2-3,NA,NA,TRBV21-1,TGTGCCAGCAGCAAAAAACCCACGGGGACTTTCACAGATACGCAGTATTTT,CASSKKPTGTFTDTQYF
TRBJ2-7,NA,NA,TRBV19,TGTGCCAGTAGTATTGGGCCAGGGTCGTACGAGCAGTACTTC,CASSIGPGSYEQYF
TRBJ2-2,TRBD1,NA,TRBV10-3,TGTGCCATCAGTGAGGGACAGGCCCCGAACACCGGGGAGCTGTTTTTT,CAISEGQAPNTGELFF
TRBJ1-2,NA,NA,TRBV4-3,TGCGCCAGCAGCCAAGACTGGGATGGCTATGGCTACACCTTC,CASSQDWDGYGYTF
TRBJ2-1,NA,NA,TRBV27,TGTGCCAGCAGTTTAGCAGGAAACAATGAGCAGTTCTTC,CASSLAGNNEQFF
TRBJ2-2,TRBD1,NA,TRBV25-1,TGTGCCAGCAGTGATCGGACAGGGGGCAACACCGGGGAGCTGTTTTTT,CASSDRTGGNTGELFF
TRBJ2-7,NA,NA,TRBV18,TGTGCCAGCTCACCAGGTAACCAGGGCGGGTCCTACGAGCAGTACTTC,CASSPGNQGGSYEQYF
TRBJ2-5,NA,NA,TRBV27,TGTGCCAGCAGTTTGGATATACCAGGGAACCAAGAGACCCAGTACTTC,CASSLDIPGNQETQYF
TRBJ2-7,NA,NA,TRBV5-1,TGCGCCAGCAGCTTGGTTGGGGACTGGGAGCAGTACTTC,CASSLVGDWEQYF